This passage covers 26 T cell receptor beta chains from one sample sequenced in a study of blood T cell repertoires in COVID-19. Profiling relied on immunoSEQ multiplex PCR, and the TCRdb table lists in-frame clones only, not all of them. The sample yields some 280,000 clones, about nine tenths seen once. The sequencing sample was made of peripheral blood. The receptors were gathered from a woman aged 40-49 years who had recovered from COVID-19.

The chain combines TRBV7-9 with TRBJ1-1; D unresolved. The CDR3 contains 14 residues. Trimming pared 1 base from V and 8 bases from J, leaving 14 bases between. The germline CDR1 and CDR2 sequences are SEHNR and FQNEAQ (reference sequence). This chain's CDR3 is CASSLDSRSLEAFF. CDR3 bases: TGTGCCAGCAGCTTAGACTCTCGTAGCCTCGAAGCTTTCTTT.

The V call is TRBV20-1, the J call TRBJ1-1; 8 bases are shared with TRBD1. Losses at the gene ends were 3 bases for V and 5 bases for J; bases not matched to a gene: 17. The length of the CDR3 is 17 residues. Germline CDR1 DFQATT, CDR2 SNEGSKA (reference sequence). The DNA of the CDR3 is TGCAGTGCTAGTCCGGGACAGGTACCCCATGCGTTGACTGAAGCTTTCTTT. Its protein is CSASPGQVPHALTEAFF.

This clone was detected a few times. Other DNA sequences in the same sample also yield this CDR3. This sequence joins TRBV7-2 and TRBJ2-3; D is ambiguous. The germline V and J ends were trimmed by 0 bases and 5 bases, with 3 bases remaining between them. CDR3 length: 12 residues. CDR1 and CDR2 from the germline V gene are SGHTA and FQGNSA. For the CDR3, the DNA is TGTGCCAGCAGCTTAGCTCAAGATACGCAGTATTTT. Translated: CASSLAQDTQYF.

Note on this clone: At the DNA level, this CDR3 is encoded by other sequences in the same sample as well. The V gene is TRBV3-1 (or the pseudogene TRBV3-2), the J gene TRBJ1-5; D gene uncertain. Germline V CDR1 and CDR2: LGHDT, YNNKEL (reference sequence). Trimming removed 0 bases from V and 6 bases from J, with 6 bases in between. This CDR3 is built from 13 residues. The CDR3 sequence: CASSQDRGQPQHF. The CDR3 region has the DNA TGTGCCAGCAGCCAAGATCGAGGTCAGCCCCAGCATTTT.

This chain joins TRBV10-3 and TRBJ1-2; 9 positions agree with TRBD1. The length of the CDR3 is 16 residues. V lost 6 bases to trimming and J lost 2 bases; unmatched junction nucleotides: 10. Germline assignment: CDR1 ENHRY and CDR2 SYGVKD. For the CDR3, the DNA is TGTGCCATCAGCAAAAACCCGGGACAGGGAAACTATGGCTACACCTTC. Translation: CAISKNPGQGNYGYTF.

The rearrangement uses TRBV9 and TRBJ2-3; TRBD2 agrees at 9 bases. Germline V CDR1 and CDR2: SGDLS, YYNGEE. J lost 4 bases, V lost 4 bases, and 10 bases had no gene match. The CDR3 is 16 amino acids. The CDR3 loop is CASSRGVAGDSDTQYF. The CDR3 DNA reads TGTGCCAGCAGCCGGGGGGTAGCGGGAGATTCAGATACGCAGTATTTT.

The chain links TRBV5-1 to TRBJ2-2; the match to TRBD2 covers 7 bases. The CDR3 contains 14 residues. V shed 4 bases, J shed 7 bases, and the junction held 7 bases outside the gene matches. CDR1 SGHRS and CDR2 YFSETQ come from the germline V gene. This chain's CDR3 is CASSVRESGGELFF. In nucleotides, the CDR3 is TGCGCCAGCAGCGTGCGGGAGTCGGGCGGGGAGCTGTTTTTT.

CDR3 amino acids: CAWSSDRSSNQPQHF. CDR3 coding DNA: TGTGCCTGGAGCTCCGACAGGTCTAGCAATCAGCCCCAGCATTTT. The chain combines TRBV30 with TRBJ1-5, with TRBD1 as a possible D gene (6 bases). Germline loops: CDR1 GTSNPN, CDR2 SVGIG (reference sequence). The V gene lost 3 bases and the J gene lost 0 bases, with 12 bases spanning the gap. This CDR3 contains 15 residues.

This sequence joins TRBV11-2 and TRBJ2-3; 7 bases align to TRBD1. The CDR3 loop spans 14 amino acids. CDR1 and CDR2 (germline): SGHAT, FQNNGV. Trimming at V came to 1 base and at J to 4 bases, leaving 2 bases not matched to a gene. In DNA, the CDR3 is TGTGCCAGCAGCTTAGGACAGGGCTCAGATACGCAGTATTTT. Its translation: CASSLGQGSDTQYF.

This chain connects TRBV19 to TRBJ1-2, with unresolved D. The germline gives CDR1 LNHDA, CDR2 SQIVND (reference sequence). The CDR3 spans 13 residues. V was cut by 4 bases and J by 3 bases, with 9 bases left in between. CDR3 in DNA: TGTGCCAGTAGTAGGGAGGGAGACTATGGCTACACCTTC. Its translation: CASSREGDYGYTF.

The chain combines TRBV10-1 with TRBJ2-2; no firm D call. The CDR3 runs to 13 residues. Per the germline V gene, CDR1 is WNHNN and CDR2 is SYGVQD (reference sequence). V was trimmed by 2 bases and J by 5 bases, leaving 6 bases between them. The DNA of the CDR3 is TGCGCCAGCAGTGAGGGGCGTACCGGGGAGCTGTTTTTT. This translates into CASSEGRTGELFF.

This clone has just one count. This rearrangement joins TRBV7-2 to TRBJ1-1, with D unresolved. The CDR3 runs 14 residues. Germline CDR1 reads SGHTA; CDR2 reads FQGNSA. V was shortened by 5 bases and J by 0 bases, with 10 bases between the two germline ends. The DNA for the CDR3 is TGTGCCAGCAGCACGAGCTTTGTGAACACTGAAGCTTTCTTT. Residues: CASSTSFVNTEAFF.

The V and J genes are TRBV6-1 and TRBJ2-7, with no clear D. Germline values: CDR1 MNHNS, CDR2 SASEGT. V was trimmed by 2 bases and J by 2 bases, leaving 13 bases between them. There are 15 residues in the CDR3. The CDR3 nucleotides read TGTGCCAGCAGTGAATTCGGAGCAATGCCCTACGAGCAGTACTTC. It specifies CASSEFGAMPYEQYF.

The rearrangement links TRBV24-1 to TRBJ2-1; perhaps TRBD2 as D (5 bases). V was shortened by 3 bases and J by 4 bases, with 18 bases between the two germline ends. This CDR3 spans 17 amino acids. Germline CDR1 KGHDR, CDR2 SFDVKD. Written as DNA, the CDR3 is TGTGCCACCAGTGATCCGATGGGAGCAGCGACATACAATGAGCAGTTCTTC. This gives the protein CATSDPMGAATYNEQFF.

This chain links TRBV4-2 with TRBJ1-5, with a possible D match to TRBD1 (5 bases). Per germline, CDR1 LGHNA and CDR2 YNFKEQ. Trimming took off 0 bases at V and 1 base at J, with 10 bases between the two ends. The CDR3 consists of 16 residues. CDR3 in amino acids: CASSQDGGASNQPQHF. In DNA, the CDR3 is TGTGCCAGCAGCCAAGATGGAGGGGCAAGCAATCAGCCCCAGCATTTT.

This sequence joins TRBV7-3 and TRBJ2-6, with 10 bases lining up with TRBD1. Germline V gene sequence: CDR1 SGHTA, CDR2 FQGTGA. Trimming cost V 2 bases and J 2 bases; bases outside gene matches: 3. The CDR3 covers 17 residues. CDR3 DNA sequence: TGTGCCAGCAGCTTATTCGGGACAGGGGCTGGGGCCAACGTCCTGACTTTC. It encodes CASSLFGTGAGANVLTF.

The chain is built from TRBV19 and TRBJ1-5; D may be TRBD1 (5 bases). V lost 9 bases and J 3 bases, leaving 15 bases between the germline ends. CDR3 length equals 14 residues. The V gene's germline CDR1 is LNHDA and CDR2 SQIVND (reference sequence). This CDR3 is CASSRGGSNQPQHF. The CDR3 DNA is TGTGCCAGCTCTAGGGGAGGGTCCAATCAGCCCCAGCATTTT.

The V call is TRBV21-1, the J call TRBJ1-6; the table's D call, TRBD1, was not checked against the DNA. TRBV21-1 is a pseudogene segment. The CDR3 spans 16 residues. This chain's CDR3 is CASSTPGGAYNSPLHF. CDR3 DNA sequence: TGTGCCAGCAGCACGCCAGGGGGAGCATATAATTCACCCCTCCACTTT.

The rearrangement joins TRBV19 to TRBJ2-7, with D possibly being TRBD2 (5 bases). Per germline, CDR1 LNHDA and CDR2 SQIVND (reference sequence). The V end was cut by 6 bases, the J end by 3 bases, with 15 bases between. CDR3 length equals 14 residues. The chain's CDR3 is CASRMWRALYEQYF. Written as DNA, the CDR3 is TGTGCCAGTAGGATGTGGCGGGCCCTCTACGAGCAGTACTTC.

The chain is built from TRBV18 and TRBJ2-7; D remains unclear. Germline V CDR1 and CDR2: KGHSH, LQKENI. This CDR3 has 14 amino acids. Trimming removed 3 bases from V and 5 bases from J, with 14 bases in between. The CDR3 here is CASSPGSSGDEQYF. In DNA form, the CDR3 reads TGTGCCAGCTCACCTGGGTCTAGTGGCGACGAGCAGTACTTC.

The genes are TRBV7-9 and TRBJ2-6, with D uncertain. The CDR3 covers 16 residues. V gave up 5 bases and J gave up 0 bases, with 11 bases separating them. The germline V gene encodes CDR1 SEHNR and CDR2 FQNEAQ (reference sequence). CDR3 residues: CASSGEENSGANVLTF. CDR3 in DNA: TGTGCCAGCAGCGGAGAAGAGAACTCTGGGGCCAACGTCCTGACTTTC.

The J gene is TRBJ2-7, the V gene TRBV7-9; weak D call: TRBD2 (6 bases). With 5 bases removed from V and 0 bases from J, the gap between germline ends came to 14 bases. Germline CDR1 and CDR2: SEHNR and FQNEAQ (reference sequence). CDR3 length: 15 amino acids. The CDR3 region is CASSPPQTSSYEQYF. The CDR3 DNA is TGTGCCAGCAGCCCACCCCAGACTAGCTCCTACGAGCAGTACTTC. Complete variable domain (other parts from reference TRBV7-9 and TRBJ2-7): DTGVSQNPRHKITKRGQNVTFRCDPISEHNRLYWYRQTLGQGPEFLTYFQNEAQLEKSRLLSDRFSAERPKGSFSTLEIQRTEQGDSAMYLCASSPPQTSSYEQYFGPGTRLTVT.

The chain links TRBV28 to TRBJ2-2, with a tentative D call TRBD2 (5 bases). The CDR3 spans 14 residues. Trimming took off 4 bases at V and 5 bases at J, with 11 bases between the two ends. CDR1 MDHEN and CDR2 SYDVKM come from the germline V gene. CDR3 bases: TGTGCCAGCAGTTACCCGACGGGAACCGGGGAGCTGTTTTTT. This codes for CASSYPTGTGELFF.

The chain recombines TRBV4-1 with TRBJ1-2; no definite D call. The CDR3 consists of 13 residues. Germline CDR1 reads MGHRA; CDR2 reads YSYEKL. Trimming removed 1 base from V and 3 bases from J, with 6 bases in between. CDR3 protein: CASSQGQDYGYTF. The DNA for the CDR3 is TGCGCCAGCAGCCAAGGACAAGACTATGGCTACACCTTC.

This rearrangement joins TRBV10-1 to TRBJ2-7, with 7 bases lining up with TRBD1. V gave up 3 bases and J gave up 2 bases; unmatched junction bases: 1. CDR3 length: 13 amino acids. Germline V lookup: CDR1 WNHNN, CDR2 SYGVQD (reference sequence). In DNA, the CDR3 is TGCGCCAGCAGTGAACAGGGGACCTACGAGCAGTACTTC. Its translation: CASSEQGTYEQYF.

The V call is TRBV7-2, the J call TRBJ2-7; a weak D match, TRBD2 (5 bases). Germline CDR1 SGHTA, CDR2 FQGNSA. The CDR3 sequence is 16 residues long. Trimming pared 5 bases from V and 6 bases from J, leaving 23 bases between. The chain's CDR3 is CASSLNGPGSFSEQYF. The DNA for the CDR3 is TGTGCCAGCAGCCTAAACGGGCCGGGAAGCTTCTCCGAGCAGTACTTC.